These T cell receptor beta chains were read from a single sample in a study of T cell responses to AZD1222 COVID-19 vaccine. Sequencing used immunoSEQ multiplex PCR; TCRdb keeps in-frame clones, though not all of them. The repertoire holds 120,000 or so clones, 92% seen once, with 1.1% in the top ten. Material: peripheral blood, obtained on day 0 of AZD1222 vaccination. Source of these receptors: an adult in good health. Each CDR3 is given with its conserved first and last residue. A D gene is named only where the DNA matches it firmly. Clone sizes are given selectively: once, few, many, or a class where the clone is expanded.

cdr3_nt,cdr3_aa,v_call,clone_size,j_call,d_call
TGTGCCAGCTCACCAACAGGGATCTCCTACGAGCAGTACTTC,CASSPTGISYEQYF,TRBV18,NA,TRBJ2-7,NA
TGTGCCAGCAGCGTGCAGGGTCTGGGTGGCTACACCTTC,CASSVQGLGGYTF,TRBV9,once,TRBJ1-2,NA
TGTGCCACCGGAGTCACAGGGCCCAATCAGCCCCAGCATTTT,CATGVTGPNQPQHF,TRBV6-5,few,TRBJ1-5,NA
TGCGCCAGCAGCCAGACCGACAGGGGGCTGGGGTATGGCTACACCTTC,CASSQTDRGLGYGYTF,TRBV4-1,once,TRBJ1-2,TRBD1
TGTGCCAGAAGCTTGGAGCAGCGGGAGAACCGAAACACCTCCTACAATGAGCAGTTCTTC,CARSLEQRENRNTSYNEQFF,TRBV5-3,NA,TRBJ2-1,TRBD2
TGTGCCATCAGTCCTTCAGCCCAGAGGGCGCAGAACTATGGCTACACCTTC,CAISPSAQRAQNYGYTF,TRBV10-3,NA,TRBJ1-2,NA
TGTGCCAGCAGCTTCACGGGACAGGCAGGCTATGGCTACACCTTC,CASSFTGQAGYGYTF,TRBV7-3,NA,TRBJ1-2,TRBD1
TGTGCCAGCAGCTACGGTTTTGAAGCTTTCTTT,CASSYGFEAFF,TRBV11-2,NA,TRBJ1-1,NA
TGTGCCACCAGTGATTTGGCAGGGATTCGGACCGGGGAGCTGTTTTTT,CATSDLAGIRTGELFF,TRBV24-1,NA,TRBJ2-2,NA
TGTGCCAGCTCACCAGGACAGGTGGAAAATCAGCCCCAGCATTTT,CASSPGQVENQPQHF,TRBV18,NA,TRBJ1-5,TRBD1
TGTGCCAGCAGCCAAAGTAACGAGCAGTACTTC,CASSQSNEQYF,TRBV14,NA,TRBJ2-7,NA
TGTGCCAGTAGTATGGGAGTACAGGGGGCTTCTTTCTTT,CASSMGVQGASFF,TRBV19,once,TRBJ1-1,TRBD1
TGTGCCAGCAGCCCCGACCCAGGGCCCGGGGAGCTGTTTTTT,CASSPDPGPGELFF,TRBV5-6,NA,TRBJ2-2,NA
TGCGCCAGCAGTTTAGATCCCCAGGGCAATGAGCAGTTCTTC,CASSLDPQGNEQFF,TRBV5-1,NA,TRBJ2-1,NA
TGCAGCGCGACCCTCCTTGGGGGGGGCCTTGGTACTGAAGCTTTCTTT,CSATLLGGGLGTEAFF,TRBV29-1,NA,TRBJ1-1,NA
TGTGCCACCTCCCTTTCCGGACTAACACCCACAGATACGCAGTATTTT,CATSLSGLTPTDTQYF,TRBV24-1,NA,TRBJ2-3,NA
TGTGCCAGCTCACGAGGACAGGCCGACGAGCAGTACTTC,CASSRGQADEQYF,TRBV18,NA,TRBJ2-7,TRBD1
TGTGCCAGCAGTTACGCAGAAGCTAACGAGCAGTACTTC,CASSYAEANEQYF,TRBV6-5,NA,TRBJ2-7,NA
TGTGCCAGCAGCTTAGACTATAGGGGCGTTAGGGCGGAGACCCAGTACTTC,CASSLDYRGVRAETQYF,TRBV7-8,once,TRBJ2-5,NA
TGTGCCAGCAGCGTAGACCCTAGCGGGAGCGTAGAGACCCAGTACTTC,CASSVDPSGSVETQYF,TRBV9,NA,TRBJ2-5,TRBD2
TGTGCCAGCACCCGGGGATCCTACAATGAGCAGTTCTTC,CASTRGSYNEQFF,TRBV6-5,NA,TRBJ2-1,NA
TGCGCCAGCAGCTTGCAAGGGGGCAGGAGGAGTGAAAAACTGTTTTTT,CASSLQGGRRSEKLFF,TRBV5-1,once,TRBJ1-4,TRBD1
TGTGCCAGCAGCTTATCAACCCGGGGGAGGGGAAGCGCTCTGATAAATGAGCAGTTCTTC,CASSLSTRGRGSALINEQFF,TRBV7-3,NA,TRBJ2-1,TRBD2
TGTGCCAGCAGCCCTAAAGTGGGGGGCTCAGAGACCCAGTACTTC,CASSPKVGGSETQYF,TRBV7-3,few,TRBJ2-5,NA
TGTGCCAGCAAGACCTCCGGGAACACTGAAGCTTTCTTT,CASKTSGNTEAFF,TRBV6-6,NA,TRBJ1-1,NA
TGTGCCAGCAGCTGGGAACTAGCGGGAGCGGCAGCACAAGAGACCCAGTACTTC,CASSWELAGAAAQETQYF,TRBV5-4,NA,TRBJ2-5,TRBD2
TGTGCCAGCAGCCCCAGACAGGGGGCGGCCTTCTTC,CASSPRQGAAFF,TRBV3-1/TRBV3-2,NA,TRBJ2-1,TRBD1
TGCACCAGCAGCCAAGCGACCTCCGGGACTAGCGTAACCTACGAGCAGTACTTC,CTSSQATSGTSVTYEQYF,TRBV1,few,TRBJ2-7,NA
TGTGCCAGCTCACCGCGGACAGGGAGAACTGAAGCTTTCTTT,CASSPRTGRTEAFF,TRBV18,NA,TRBJ1-1,TRBD1
TGTGCCAGCAGTTTAGTTTTTGGGCAGGCACAAGGAAACACCATATATTTT,CASSLVFGQAQGNTIYF,TRBV27,NA,TRBJ1-3,NA
TGCGCCAGCAGCCCCGGACTAGCGGGACGCGAGCAGTACTTC,CASSPGLAGREQYF,TRBV4-1,few,TRBJ2-7,TRBD2
TGTGCCAGCAGCCGATGGACAGGGCGGGACTATGGCTACACCTTC,CASSRWTGRDYGYTF,TRBV7-9,NA,TRBJ1-2,TRBD1
TGTGCCACCAGCAGAGCGACAGGGGCGGGAAACACCATATATTTT,CATSRATGAGNTIYF,TRBV15,NA,TRBJ1-3,TRBD1
TGTGCCAGCAGCTCGCTTGCAACTAATGAAAAACTGTTTTTT,CASSSLATNEKLFF,TRBV14,NA,TRBJ1-4,NA
TGTGCCAGCAGCTCGCTTGGAGATTTGGGGAGTGAGCAGTTCTTC,CASSSLGDLGSEQFF,TRBV5-6,NA,TRBJ2-1,NA
TGTGCCAGCAGATTAAAGAGTGGTTCACCCCTCCACTTT,CASRLKSGSPLHF,TRBV3-1/TRBV3-2,NA,TRBJ1-6,NA
TGTGCCAGCAGCTCGACAGGGGAGAACGAGCAGTACTTC,CASSSTGENEQYF,TRBV5-6,once,TRBJ2-7,TRBD1
TGTGCCATCAGAGGTATGAATGGCTACACCTTC,CAIRGMNGYTF,TRBV10-3,NA,TRBJ1-2,NA
TGTGCCAGCAGCCCGGACAGGGTCTCCGGGGAGCTGTTTTTT,CASSPDRVSGELFF,TRBV7-6,NA,TRBJ2-2,TRBD1
TGTGCCAGCAGCTTAGCAGGGGGAAACACTGAAGCTTTCTTT,CASSLAGGNTEAFF,TRBV5-4,NA,TRBJ1-1,TRBD1
TGCGCCAGCAGTCCTCCCCCTAGAGGCACCGGGGAGCTGTTTTTT,CASSPPPRGTGELFF,TRBV10-1,NA,TRBJ2-2,NA
TGTGCCAGCAGCTTATGGAAGGAGTACGAGCAGTACTTC,CASSLWKEYEQYF,TRBV11-1,once,TRBJ2-7,NA